This T cell receptor (beta chain) originates from a study of technical replicates of blood from a handful of donors (dated by TCRdb to 2016 to 2017). To prepare the library, the immunoSEQ multiplex PCR assay was applied. TCRdb re-hosts the immuneACCESS table, in-frame sequences only. Its copies lack some clones; in the studies checked, an unresolved V gene accounts for under half of them, and the cause for the rest is not known. Across this sample there are approximately 49,000 clones, with more than 85% seen only once. The ten largest clones take up 3% to 5% of the sample. Details on this clone: What antigen it recognizes has not been identified. No base qualities exist here, and no much larger clone lies one base off it.

The TCR originated in a human donor in good health. Some clones in this sample may be carry-over from other donors' samples. Source material: PBMCs.

The nucleotides are TGTGCCAGCAGAAATACAGGGAAGGAGACCCAGTACTTC. Its protein is CASRNTGKETQYF. The rearrangement joined TRBV7-2 to TRBJ2-5, and perhaps TRBD1 as D gene, on 6 matching bases. Reading from cysteine to phenylalanine, the CDR3 counts 13 amino acids. The sequence is cut down to CDR3 DNA, 39 bases in frame from base 1. As encoded in the germline V gene, CDR1 is SGHTA while CDR2 is FQGNSA. V is clipped by 6 bases and J by 5 bases, and the sequence between their germline boundaries is 13 bases long.